Below are 24 T cell receptor beta chains sequenced from a single sample in a study of blood T cell repertoires in COVID-19 (dated by TCRdb to 2020 to 2021). Library construction relied on the immunoSEQ multiplex PCR assay. The table comes from immuneACCESS by way of TCRdb, which keeps in-frame sequences with V and J called. Part of the clones is missing from these tables; in studies checked, under half for an unresolved V gene and the rest for unknown reasons. The sample table lists around 100,000 clones, approximately 92% of them with a count of one. 32% of the sample comes from the top ten. The source material was peripheral blood. The source of these receptors is an elderly woman with acute or convalescent COVID-19.

V usage is TRBV6-6 and J usage is TRBJ1-2; perhaps TRBD1 as D (5 bases). Trimming removed 7 bases from V and 2 bases from J, with 17 bases in between. The CDR3 sequence is 15 residues long. CDR1 is MNHNY, CDR2 SVGAGI, per germline (reference sequence). The CDR3 region has the DNA TGTGCCAGCAACTCCCCCGTTCCAGGGAACTATGGCTACACCTTC. Its protein is CASNSPVPGNYGYTF.

This chain connects TRBV5-6 to TRBJ2-7; the match to TRBD2 covers 10 bases. The V segment lost 4 bases and the J segment 2 bases; nucleotides outside the gene matches: 6. This CDR3 is 15 amino acids long. Per the germline V gene, CDR1 is SGHDT and CDR2 is YYEEEE. CDR3 sequence: CASSAASGGAYEQYF. CDR3 nucleotide sequence: TGTGCCAGCAGCGCAGCTAGCGGGGGAGCCTACGAGCAGTACTTC.

The chain is built from TRBV18 and TRBJ2-7, with 8 nucleotides matching TRBD1. The germline V gene has CDR1 KGHSH and CDR2 LQKENI. This CDR3 comprises 14 residues. The V and J ends lost 3 bases and 4 bases, in that order; junction bases with no gene match: 5. CDR3 sequence reads: CASSPQGAQYEQYF. CDR3 DNA: TGTGCCAGCTCACCCCAGGGGGCGCAGTACGAGCAGTACTTC. The full variable domain, its missing parts supplied by reference TRBV18 and TRBJ2-7, is NAGVMQNPRHLVRRRGQEARLRCSPMKGHSHVYWYRQLPEEGLKFMVYLQKENIIDESGMPKERFSAEFPKEGPSILRIQQVVRGDSAAYFCASSPQGAQYEQYFGPGTRLTVT.

The chain combines TRBV30 with TRBJ1-2; D remains ambiguous. Germline V gives CDR1 GTSNPN, CDR2 SVGIG (reference sequence). The CDR3 has 11 residues. The ends were cut back, 1 base at V and 5 bases at J, with 5 bases in the middle. The CDR3, as DNA: TGTGCCTGGAGTGCTGTATATGGCTACACCTTC. It codes for CAWSAVYGYTF.

This chain connects TRBV10-3 to TRBJ2-7; D possibly corresponds to TRBD1 (5 bases). Germline assignment: CDR1 ENHRY and CDR2 SYGVKD. This CDR3 is 13 amino acids long. Trimming removed 8 bases from V and 2 bases from J, with 13 bases in between. The CDR3 DNA follows: TGTGCCATCGGACCATGGGGCGCCTACGAGCAGTACTTC. Protein: CAIGPWGAYEQYF.

This chain uses TRBV5-1 with TRBJ1-2; 10 bases are shared with TRBD1. The CDR3 is 15 residues long. Germline assignment: CDR1 SGHRS and CDR2 YFSETQ. With 7 bases clipped from V and 4 bases from J, the junction kept 10 bases outside the gene matches. The CDR3 DNA follows: TGCGCCAGCCATGAACCGGGACAGGGGACCTATGGCTACACCTTC. Translating gives CASHEPGQGTYGYTF.

The chain carries TRBV13 and TRBJ1-1; D may be TRBD1 (6 bases). The germline V and J ends were trimmed by 4 bases and 3 bases, with 12 bases remaining between them. The CDR3 is 14 residues long. From germline, CDR1 is PRHDT and CDR2 FYEKMQ (reference sequence). The CDR3: CASSSADSYTEAFF. CDR3 in DNA: TGTGCCAGCAGCTCCGCGGACAGCTACACTGAAGCTTTCTTT.

This chain connects TRBV10-3 to TRBJ1-1; unclear D gene. V was pared by 3 bases and J by 3 bases, with 11 bases between. This CDR3 region has 14 residues. Per germline, CDR1 ENHRY and CDR2 SYGVKD. The chain's CDR3 is CAISDRTTYTEAFF. The CDR3 region has the DNA TGTGCCATCAGTGACAGGACTACTTACACTGAAGCTTTCTTT.

The chain carries TRBV7-8 and TRBJ1-6, with 7 bases matching TRBD1. The J segment lost 5 bases and the V segment lost 5 bases, leaving 3 bases of the junction unmatched. CDR3 length equals 14 residues. Germline values: CDR1 SGHVS, CDR2 FQNEAQ. Here the CDR3 reads CASSVRGNNSPLHF. In DNA, the CDR3 is TGTGCCAGCAGCGTCAGGGGGAATAATTCACCCCTCCACTTT. Full variable domain (outside the CDR3, taken from reference TRBV7-8 and TRBJ1-6): GAGVSQSPRYKVAKRGQDVALRCDPISGHVSLFWYQQALGQGPEFLTYFQNEAQLDKSGLPSDRFFAERPEGSVSTLKIQRTQQEDSAVYLCASSVRGNNSPLHFGNGTRLTVT.

The chain carries TRBV5-4 and TRBJ2-4, with D unresolved. The CDR3 runs to 16 residues. The ends were cut back, 0 bases at V and 1 base at J, with 11 bases in the middle. Per germline, CDR1 SGHNT and CDR2 YYREEE (reference sequence). CDR3 sequence: CASSLGSAQAKNIQYF. For the CDR3, the DNA is TGTGCCAGCAGCTTGGGGTCGGCACAGGCCAAAAACATTCAGTACTTC.

This clone was detected once. This chain links TRBV19 with TRBJ2-2, with 7 bases aligning to TRBD1. Trimming took 8 bases from V and 0 from J; bases not matched to a gene: 6. The CDR3 runs 15 residues. Germline V gene data show CDR1 as LNHDA and CDR2 as SQIVND (reference sequence). CDR3 region: CASQAGGTNTGELFF. DNA of the CDR3: TGTGCCAGTCAAGCAGGGGGAACGAACACCGGGGAGCTGTTTTTT.

This clone occurred once. CDR3 amino acids: CASSLALSSTDTQYF. CDR3 DNA: TGCGCCAGCAGCTTAGCCCTGTCTAGCACAGATACGCAGTATTTT. This sequence joins TRBV5-1 and TRBJ2-3; D remains ambiguous. V lost 2 bases and J lost 0, with 10 bases in between. Germline V lookup: CDR1 SGHRS, CDR2 YFSETQ. CDR3 length equals 15 residues.

The rearrangement links TRBV9 to TRBJ2-3; 8 bases are a match to TRBD2. V was clipped by 6 bases and J by 2 bases; unmatched bases: 8. CDR3 length: 15 residues. CDR1 is SGDLS, CDR2 YYNGEE, per germline. The CDR3 here is CASTENGLATDTQYF. CDR3 DNA: TGTGCCAGCACCGAAAACGGACTAGCCACAGATACGCAGTATTTT.

For the CDR3, the DNA is TGTGCCAGCAGCTTAGACCCAGGGCACTCTGGAAACACCATATATTTT. Translating gives CASSLDPGHSGNTIYF. This chain joins TRBV7-6 and TRBJ1-3, with D possibly being TRBD1 (5 bases). CDR1 is SGHVS, CDR2 FNYEAQ, per germline. CDR3 length equals 16 residues. V was cut by 1 base and J by 0 bases, with 10 bases left in between.

The rearrangement uses TRBV28 and TRBJ2-6; 10 nucleotides line up with TRBD1. From germline, CDR1 is MDHEN and CDR2 SYDVKM. V lost 2 bases and J lost 1; bases outside the gene matches: 5. The CDR3 has 18 residues. For the CDR3, the DNA is TGTGCCAGCAGTTTACTGGGACAGGGGTGGTCTGGGGCCAACGTCCTGACTTTC. This codes for CASSLLGQGWSGANVLTF.

This clone was picked up one time. The chain uses TRBV27 and TRBJ1-2; D is unclear. Germline lookup yields CDR1 MNHEY and CDR2 SMNVEV (reference sequence). Trimming shortened V by 6 bases and J by 4 bases, and 21 bases separated the two germline ends. The CDR3 runs to 16 residues. The CDR3 DNA follows: TGTGCCAGCAGCCGTGAAATGGGCAGTTTAGGCTATGGCTACACCTTC. Protein: CASSREMGSLGYGYTF.

This clone was picked up a small number of times. The chain joins TRBV9 to TRBJ1-2, with a weak D call TRBD1 (6 bases). V was cut by 4 bases and J by 1 base, with 14 bases left in between. The CDR3 sequence is 15 residues long. Germline-derived CDR1 and CDR2 are SGDLS and YYNGEE. As DNA, the CDR3 is TGTGCCAGCAGCCCCGACAGGAATGATAACTATGGCTACACCTTC. It specifies CASSPDRNDNYGYTF.

J is TRBJ2-2 and V is TRBV4-1; D call uncertain. The CDR3 covers 22 residues. Germline assignment: CDR1 MGHRA and CDR2 YSYEKL. V lost 3 bases to trimming and J lost 0 bases, with 29 bases between them. Written as DNA, the CDR3 is TGCGCCAGCAGCCACAAGTCATCGGTGGCTAGAGTCAAACTACCGAACACCGGGGAGCTGTTTTTT. Its protein product is CASSHKSSVARVKLPNTGELFF.

The chain links TRBV18 to TRBJ1-1; the D is unclear. Germline V gives CDR1 KGHSH, CDR2 LQKENI. V lost 4 bases to trimming and J lost 1 base, with 7 bases between them. CDR3 length: 13 amino acids. This CDR3 is CASSLGENTEAFF. The CDR3, as DNA: TGTGCCAGCTCACTCGGAGAGAACACTGAAGCTTTCTTT.

The V call is TRBV2, the J call TRBJ1-6, with D hard to call. The CDR3 runs to 14 residues. Trimming stripped 5 bases from V and 5 bases from J, with 10 bases between. The germline V gene encodes CDR1 SNHLY and CDR2 FYNNEI. CDR3 residues: CASSRTDNNSPLHF. CDR3 in DNA: TGTGCCAGCAGTCGCACAGATAATAATTCACCCCTCCACTTT.

J is TRBJ1-1 and V is TRBV29-1; D is perhaps TRBD1 (5 bases). Germline V gene data show CDR1 as SQVTM and CDR2 as ANQGSEA. The CDR3 spans 12 residues. The V gene lost 5 bases and the J gene lost 4 bases, with 11 bases spanning the gap. The CDR3 coding sequence is TGCAGCGTTAGACAGAGTTCCACTGAAGCTTTCTTT. This sequence encodes CSVRQSSTEAFF.

V usage is TRBV10-3 and J usage is TRBJ2-7; 7 bases line up with TRBD2. The CDR3 runs 13 residues. Trimming removed 6 bases from V and 1 base from J; junction bases left unmatched: 3. CDR1 is ENHRY, CDR2 SYGVKD, per germline. The CDR3 is CAIRRGDSYEQYF. Written as DNA, the CDR3 is TGTGCCATCAGACGGGGGGATTCCTACGAGCAGTACTTC.

The genes are TRBV30 and TRBJ2-5; 7 nucleotides align to TRBD1. V shed 2 bases and J 3 bases; nucleotides not matched to a gene: 3. Germline CDR1 is GTSNPN and CDR2 is SVGIG (reference sequence). There are 13 residues in the CDR3. CDR3 residues: CAWSKGQKETQYF. CDR3 coding DNA: TGTGCCTGGAGTAAGGGACAGAAAGAGACCCAGTACTTC.

Comment on this clone: At the DNA level, this CDR3 is encoded by other sequences in the same sample as well. This chain uses TRBV27 with TRBJ1-6; 7 positions agree with TRBD1. This CDR3 contains 14 residues. J gave up 7 bases and V 2 bases, and 2 bases lay outside the gene matches. Looked up from germline, CDR1 is MNHEY and CDR2 is SMNVEV (reference sequence). CDR3 DNA: TGTGCCAGCAGTTTAGACAGGGTCAATTCACCCCTCCACTTT. Amino acids: CASSLDRVNSPLHF.